Listed below are T cell receptor beta chains from one sample, sequenced in a study of immune cell composition in non-small cell lung cancer. Here immunoSEQ multiplex PCR was the method, and the copy in TCRdb shows in-frame clones only, minus some. The data show about 10,000 clones, 65% to 80% seen once. Material for sequencing was lung tumor tissue. The receptors derive from a human donor with non-small cell lung cancer. Both conserved end residues are part of each CDR3. Each record gives: J gene, V gene, clone size, D gene, CDR3 DNA, CDR3 protein. D genes are given only for firm matches. The size of a clone is reported for some rows only, either as once, few or many, or as a class for expanded clones.

TRBJ2-3 | TRBV6-5 | . | TRBD2 | TGTGCCAGCAGTTTAGCGGGGGGAAGCGCAGATACGCAGTATTTT | CASSLAGGSADTQYF
TRBJ1-1 | TRBV30 | . | . | TGTGCCTGGAGTGGTTCGGGCGGTTTTGGGGACACTGAAGCTTTCTTT | CAWSGSGGFGDTEAFF
TRBJ1-1 | TRBV5-5 | . | . | TGTGCCAGCAGTAGAGTCGACAGAAACATGAACACTGAAGCTTTCTTT | CASSRVDRNMNTEAFF
TRBJ1-5 | TRBV9 | . | . | TGTGCCAGCAGCGTAGTGGTCTTTGGGGATAGCAATCAGCCCCAGCATTTT | CASSVVVFGDSNQPQHF
TRBJ1-1 | TRBV7-8 | . | . | TGTGCCAGCAGTAGGGCGTTGAACACTGAAGCTTTCTTT | CASSRALNTEAFF
TRBJ1-5 | TRBV5-1 | . | . | TGCGCCAGCAGCCCGGGGGCAATGGGCAATCAGCCCCAGCATTTT | CASSPGAMGNQPQHF
TRBJ1-3 | TRBV7-6 | few | TRBD1 | TGTGCCAGCAGCACCGGGACAGGGAGAGGAAACACCATATATTTT | CASSTGTGRGNTIYF
TRBJ1-2 | TRBV7-2 | few | TRBD1 | TGTGCCAGCAGCTTACACCGGGACAGAACCTATGGCTACACCTTC | CASSLHRDRTYGYTF
TRBJ2-7 | TRBV6-6 | . | TRBD2 | TGTGCCAGCAGTTATACCGGGGGGTTTAGCTACGAGCAGTACTTC | CASSYTGGFSYEQYF
TRBJ1-5 | TRBV6-1 | . | TRBD1 | TGTGCCAGCAGACTACATGACAGGGCTAATCAGCCCCAGCATTTT | CASRLHDRANQPQHF
TRBJ1-1 | TRBV7-9 | once | TRBD1 | TGTGCCAGCAGCTCACAGGGGAGGGGCACTGAAGCTTTCTTT | CASSSQGRGTEAFF
TRBJ2-5 | TRBV11-2 | . | TRBD1 | TGTGCCAGCAGCTTCATGACAGGGACGTACCAAGAGACCCAGTACTTC | CASSFMTGTYQETQYF
TRBJ1-2 | TRBV7-8 | once | . | TGTGCCAGCAGCCCGACAGTGAACTATGGCTACACCTTC | CASSPTVNYGYTF
TRBJ1-6 | TRBV20-1 | . | . | TGCAGTGCCGGGTCCCCCCTCCACTTT | CSAGSPLHF
TRBJ1-1 | TRBV10-3 | . | . | TGTGCCATCAGTGAGGGTGGGGACGGCACTGAAGCTTTCTTT | CAISEGGDGTEAFF
TRBJ2-7 | TRBV28 | few | . | TGTGCCAGCAATCTTGGGGGGGCCAACGAGCAGTACTTC | CASNLGGANEQYF